Below, one T cell receptor (beta chain) is given with its context. How the authors handled the data: Reference gene primers were amplified, and this amplification served to estimate nucleated cell counts. Sequenced by immunoSEQ multiplex PCR; TCRdb stores in-frame clones only, minus some. V, J and clone size reflect that table, while D and trimming were determined from the DNA. Here the sample spans around 330,000 clones, about 91% being singletons. This CDR3 has 15 amino acids. The V gene lost 1 base and the J gene lost 4 bases, with 11 bases spanning the gap. Germline V CDR1 and CDR2: MGHRA, YSYEKL. Seattle patients were enrolled during active infection and followed longitudinally. This sample is drawn from a study of blood T cell repertoires in COVID-19. Study context: COVID-19 samples, acute and convalescent, were from the United States, Italy and Spain. In each case, the material was cDNA or gDNA derived from T cells, B-cell-depleted T cells, or PBMCs.

The specimen was peripheral blood. The rearrangement joins TRBV4-1 to TRBJ1-5; D may be TRBD1 (5 bases). The clonotype originates from a woman aged 25 to 45 with COVID-19, enrolled during active disease. Here the CDR3 DNA reads TGCGCCAGCAGCCAAGTTATGGACAAAAATCAGCCCCAGCATTTT. Its protein is CASSQVMDKNQPQHF.